The T cell receptor beta chain described here comes from a study of blood T cell repertoires in COVID-19. Whole-study context: Sites across the United States, Italy and Spain contributed samples from acute and convalescent COVID-19. PBMCs, B-cell-depleted T cells, or T cells were the source of the cDNA or gDNA that made up the material.

Original methodology: Amplified reference gene primers provided the basis for estimating nucleated cell counts. The data were produced by immunoSEQ multiplex PCR, yet TCRdb's version contains in-frame clones alone and is incomplete. The V and J calls and the clone size are those of that table, but D and trimming were determined from the DNA. The sample consists of fewer than 65,000 clones, about 83% of them appearing once. The CDR3 totals 16 residues. After removal of 5 bases from V and 2 bases from J, the junction contained 8 bases not matched to a gene. Looked up from germline, CDR1 is MDHEN and CDR2 is SYDVKM.

The specimen was peripheral blood. This rearrangement joins TRBV28 to TRBJ2-1; 8 bases are a match to TRBD2. This clonotype was obtained from a human donor in a cohort sampled during active COVID-19. DNA of the CDR3: TGTGCCAGCAGTCCCCCGGGACTAGTTACCTACAATGAGCAGTTCTTC. It is translated as CASSPPGLVTYNEQFF.